The 29 T cell receptor beta chains reported below all come from one sample, sequenced in a study of T cells in Graves' hyperthyroidism and ophthalmopathy. TCR beta CDR3 regions were amplified from RNA transcripts. Researchers ran a first-round RT-PCR on the TCR CDR3 using the HTBI primer set. TCRdb recomputed calls from the multiplex PCR reads with MiXCR, one row per CDR3 protein. The table lists approximately 410,000 distinct CDR3 sequences, 14% to 15% of them singletons, with approximately 13% in the top ten. The sample consisted of blood. Every receptor here comes from a young man with Graves' ophthalmopathy.

This clonotype was seen repeatedly, ten times or more. This chain uses TRBV12-3 or TRBV12-4 with TRBJ2-7; D perhaps matches TRBD2 (7 bases). Deletions cut 3 bases from V and 4 bases from J, with 13 bases between. The CDR3 length is 14 residues. In DNA form, the CDR3 reads TGTGCCAGCAGTTTTGGGGGGGCGGGTTACGAGCAGTACTTC. Amino acids: CASSFGGAGYEQYF.

This clonotype was counted at least ten times. The genes are TRBV6-1 and TRBJ2-7; TRBD2 aligns across 7 bases. Germline CDR1 is MNHNS and CDR2 is SASEGT. The CDR3 is 16 residues long. The V gene end was trimmed by 1 base and the J gene end by 2 bases; junction bases not matched to a gene: 8. CDR3 region: CASSEGVWGGTYEQYF. The CDR3 bases are TGTGCCAGCAGTGAAGGTGTTTGGGGGGGTACCTACGAGCAGTACTTC.

This clonotype turned up a few times. The rearrangement uses TRBV27 and TRBJ2-3, with unresolved D. V lost 3 bases and J 0 bases, leaving 7 bases between the germline ends. Germline loops: CDR1 MNHEY, CDR2 SMNVEV (reference sequence). The CDR3 extends over 14 amino acids. The CDR3 coding sequence is TGTGCCAGCAGTTTTATCCCAAGCACAGATACGCAGTATTTT. It translates to CASSFIPSTDTQYF.

By sample share, this clonotype is large. The chain employs TRBV5-1 and TRBJ1-2; no clear D gene. The CDR3 is 12 residues long. Deletions cut 7 bases from V and 8 bases from J, with 15 bases between. CDR1 and CDR2 (germline): SGHRS, YFSETQ. CDR3 nucleotides: TGCGCCAGCGGAGTGGACGGGAAGGGCTACACCTTC. Its translation is CASGVDGKGYTF.

This clonotype was observed a few times. The chain joins TRBV29-1 to TRBJ2-1; tentatively, D is TRBD2 (6 bases). V dropped 7 bases and J dropped 4 bases, with 17 bases sitting between them. The CDR3 consists of 14 residues. CDR1 and CDR2 from the germline V gene are SQVTM and ANQGSEA. The CDR3 region is CSEKRVGVYNEQFF. CDR3 sequence (DNA): TGCAGCGAAAAGCGGGTAGGGGTTTACAATGAGCAGTTCTTC.

For this clonotype: A read error is the likely source, as a far larger clone sits one nucleotide away. This CDR3 fails to terminate in the conserved phenylalanine or tryptophan, so it likely reflects a read error. The rearrangement joins TRBV7-2 to TRBJ2-7; no reliable D call. The V and J ends lost 2 bases and 4 bases respectively, with 6 bases between them. The CDR3 contains 12 residues. CDR1 is SGHTA, CDR2 FQGNSA, per germline. The CDR3 sequence is CASSLSAYEQYS. DNA for the CDR3: TGTGCCAGCAGCTTAAGTGCGTACGAGCAGTACTCC.

This clonotype was seen only once. This may be a read error: a much more frequent sequence differs by one nucleotide. This rearrangement joins TRBV10-2 to TRBJ2-3; perhaps TRBD1 as D (7 bases). Germline V gene lookup returns CDR1 WSHSY and CDR2 SAAADI. CDR3 length: 15 amino acids. This CDR3 reads CTIRGERARTDTQYF. CDR3 DNA sequence: TGTACCATCAGGGGGGAGAGGGCCCGCACAGATACGCAGTATTTT.

This clonotype was seen ten or more times. The rearrangement links TRBV7-9 to TRBJ2-7; D gene ambiguous. Deletions cut 5 bases from V and 5 bases from J, with 10 bases between. Germline assignment: CDR1 SEHNR and CDR2 FQNEAQ (reference sequence). CDR3 size: 12 residues. CDR3 region: CASSTGLNEQYF. CDR3 nucleotide sequence: TGTGCCAGCAGCACGGGTCTCAACGAGCAGTACTTC.

This clonotype has a count of ten or more. The chain uses TRBV30 and TRBJ1-5; no firm D call. There are 12 residues in the CDR3. V was trimmed by 2 bases and J by 3 bases, leaving 5 bases between them. CDR1 GTSNPN and CDR2 SVGIG come from the germline V gene (reference sequence). CDR3 protein: CAWSKNNQPQHF. The CDR3 DNA reads TGTGCCTGGAGTAAAAACAATCAGCCCCAGCATTTT. Based on the CDR3 plus reference TRBV30 and TRBJ1-5, the full variable domain is SQTIHQWPATLVQPVGSPLSLECTVEGTSNPNLYWYRQAAGRGLQLLFYSVGIGQISSEVPQNLSASRPQDRQFILSSKKLLLSDSGFYLCAWSKNNQPQHFGDGTRLSIL.

This chain connects TRBV27 to TRBJ1-1; D is unresolved. V dropped 8 bases and J dropped 0 bases, with 10 bases sitting between them. This CDR3 spans 13 amino acids. Per the germline V gene, CDR1 is MNHEY and CDR2 is SMNVEV (reference sequence). The CDR3 bases are TGTGCCAGCCACAGTCACTTGAACACTGAAGCTTTCTTT. Protein product: CASHSHLNTEAFF.

At least ten counts were recorded for this clonotype. The rearrangement joins TRBV4-1 to TRBJ1-1; D is unclear. V lost 4 bases and J lost 4, with 16 bases in between. The CDR3 covers 15 residues. Germline V gene data show CDR1 as MGHRA and CDR2 as YSYEKL. CDR3 nucleotide sequence: TGCGCCAGCAGCCGCCTTCCGGGTGATCCCACTGAAGCTTTCTTT. This codes for CASSRLPGDPTEAFF.

This clonotype was seen more than once but under ten times. It may be a read error: a sequence one base away is much more abundant. The CDR3 does not close with the conserved phenylalanine or tryptophan, likely indicating a read error. The gene calls are TRBV2 and TRBJ2-7; a possible D gene is TRBD1 (6 bases). The CDR3 contains 12 residues. The V gene lost 6 bases and the J gene lost 2 bases, with 8 bases spanning the gap. Per the germline V gene, CDR1 is SNHLY and CDR2 is FYNNEI. The chain's CDR3 is CASRGDTYEQYL. The CDR3 nucleotides read TGTGCCAGCAGGGGGGACACCTACGAGCAGTACCTC.

The table lists this clonotype with many counts. In DNA, the CDR3 is TGTGCCACCACCCATTCGGACAGCCGCACAGATACGCAGTATTTT. It yields the protein CATTHSDSRTDTQYF. This chain joins TRBV15 and TRBJ2-3, with a tentative D call TRBD1 (6 bases). CDR1 LNHNV and CDR2 YYDKDF come from the germline V gene (reference sequence). The CDR3 spans 15 residues. Deletions cut 7 bases from V and 1 base from J, with 15 bases between. The complete variable domain, with remaining parts taken from reference TRBV15 and TRBJ2-3, reads DAMVIQNPRYQVTQFGKPVTLSCSQTLNHNVMYWYQQKSSQAPKLLFHYYDKDFNNEADTPDNFQSRRPNTSFCFLDIRSPGLGDTAMYLCATTHSDSRTDTQYFGPGTRLTVL.

This clonotype was observed at least ten times. This chain joins TRBV12-3 or TRBV12-4 and TRBJ1-2, with 10 bases aligning to TRBD1. Unmatched junction bases numbered 9, after V lost 5 bases and J lost 6 bases. The CDR3 is 15 amino acids. As DNA, the CDR3 is TGTGCCAGCAGTCCGACAGGGGGCGTAGTACATGGCTACACCTTC. Encoded protein: CASSPTGGVVHGYTF.

This sequence joins TRBV19 and TRBJ2-7; the match to TRBD1 covers 9 bases. After removal of 5 bases from V and 1 base from J, the junction contained 6 bases not matched to a gene. From germline, CDR1 is LNHDA and CDR2 SQIVND (reference sequence). There are 15 residues in the CDR3. In DNA, the CDR3 is TGTGCCAGTAGTCCCGGACAGGGGTGGTCCTACGAGCAGTACTTC. It encodes CASSPGQGWSYEQYF.

The chain uses TRBV20-1 and TRBJ1-1, with D tentatively TRBD1 (5 bases). The length of the CDR3 is 14 residues. Trimming removed 3 bases from V and 6 bases from J, with 17 bases in between. Germline values: CDR1 DFQATT, CDR2 SNEGSKA (reference sequence). In nucleotides, the CDR3 is TGCAGTGCTAGGGTGGTTGCGGGGGGACCTGAAGCTTTCTTT. It yields the protein CSARVVAGGPEAFF.

This clonotype was detected many times. The rearrangement joins TRBV18 to TRBJ2-1; 10 bases are shared with TRBD1. The CDR3 contains 15 residues. CDR1 is KGHSH and CDR2 is LQKENI in the germline V gene. Losses at the gene ends were 3 bases for V and 6 bases for J; bases not matched to a gene: 5. In DNA, the CDR3 is TGTGCCAGCTCACCGGGGACAGGGGCTCCCAATGAGCAGTTCTTC. As protein: CASSPGTGAPNEQFF.

This clonotype occurred many times. The chain joins TRBV2 to TRBJ2-7; 9 bases agree with TRBD2. CDR3 length: 14 residues. After removal of 5 bases from V and 4 bases from J, the junction contained 6 bases not matched to a gene. CDR1 and CDR2 (germline): SNHLY, FYNNEI. CDR3 nucleotides: TGTGCCAGCAGTACCAGCGGGAGGAGTTACGAGCAGTACTTC. Its protein is CASSTSGRSYEQYF.

The chain employs TRBV5-4 and TRBJ2-1; 8 positions match TRBD2. CDR3 length: 17 amino acids. CDR1 is SGHNT and CDR2 is YYREEE in the germline V gene (reference sequence). Unmatched junction bases numbered 12, after V lost 4 bases and J lost 3 bases. CDR3: CASSPTVRGGVYNEQFF. For the CDR3, the DNA is TGTGCCAGCAGCCCGACGGTACGGGGGGGCGTCTACAATGAGCAGTTCTTC. Full variable domain (rest looked up from reference TRBV5-4 and TRBJ2-1): ETGVTQSPTHLIKTRGQQVTLRCSSQSGHNTVSWYQQALGQGPQFIFQYYREEENGRGNFPPRFSGLQFPNYSSELNVNALELDDSALYLCASSPTVRGGVYNEQFFGPGTRLTVL.

The table lists this clonotype with many counts. The chain is built from TRBV5-1 and TRBJ2-3, with D maybe TRBD2 (5 bases). CDR3 length: 15 residues. The germline gives CDR1 SGHRS, CDR2 YFSETQ. Trimming left V 1 base short and J 4 bases short, with 13 bases between. The CDR3 sequence is CASSLSGMGSDTQYF. CDR3 nucleotide sequence: TGCGCCAGCAGCTTGTCGGGAATGGGATCAGATACGCAGTATTTT.

This clonotype was detected ten times or more. The gene calls are TRBV11-2 and TRBJ2-7; TRBD1 agrees at 9 bases. V trimming: 0 bases; J trimming: 7 bases; junction bases outside the gene matches: 7. Germline V CDR1 and CDR2: SGHAT, FQNNGV. The CDR3 loop spans 15 amino acids. The CDR3, as DNA: TGTGCCAGCAGCTTAGATCTACAGGGGGCGCGGGAGCAGTACTTC. Translation: CASSLDLQGAREQYF.

This clonotype appeared many times. The chain couples TRBV3-1 to TRBJ2-2, with 8 bases lining up with TRBD1. Germline assignment: CDR1 LGHDT and CDR2 YNNKEL (reference sequence). This CDR3 region has 16 residues. The junction had 1 base not matched to a gene; V was cut back by 0 bases and J by 1 base. CDR3 residues: CASSQEGTGNTGELFF. CDR3 DNA sequence: TGTGCCAGCAGCCAAGAGGGGACAGGGAACACCGGGGAGCTGTTTTTT.

This clonotype was picked up a small number of times. This chain links TRBV9 with TRBJ1-2; D not certain. CDR3 length: 13 amino acids. Looked up from germline, CDR1 is SGDLS and CDR2 is YYNGEE. The V and J ends lost 0 bases and 0 bases respectively, with 3 bases between them. CDR3 sequence reads: CASSVASNYGYTF. In DNA form, the CDR3 reads TGTGCCAGCAGCGTAGCCTCTAACTATGGCTACACCTTC.

This clonotype was counted many times. This chain links TRBV12-3 or TRBV12-4 with TRBJ2-7, with 7 nucleotides matching TRBD2. CDR3 length equals 14 residues. V lost 3 bases, J lost 7 bases, and 9 bases stayed unmatched. The CDR3 loop is CASSFSPGLPEQYF. CDR3 coding DNA: TGTGCCAGCAGTTTTTCCCCGGGACTACCTGAGCAGTACTTC.

V usage is TRBV19 and J usage is TRBJ2-6, with 8 nucleotides matching TRBD1. The V segment lost 7 bases and the J segment 3 bases; nucleotides outside the gene matches: 11. The CDR3 is 17 amino acids. Germline V gives CDR1 LNHDA, CDR2 SQIVND (reference sequence). The CDR3: CASIGSQGALGANVLTF. DNA for the CDR3: TGTGCCAGTATCGGAAGCCAGGGGGCGCTTGGGGCCAACGTCCTGACTTTC.

This clonotype has ten or more counts. V gene TRBV4-1 combines with J gene TRBJ2-5, with a possible D match to TRBD2 (6 bases). The CDR3 is 14 amino acids. Trimming stripped 2 bases from V and 5 bases from J, with 12 bases between. Germline V gene sequence: CDR1 MGHRA, CDR2 YSYEKL. The CDR3 loop reads CASSQRERAETQYF. The DNA of the CDR3 is TGCGCCAGCAGCCAACGGGAGAGAGCGGAGACCCAGTACTTC.

J is TRBJ2-5 and V is TRBV6-1, with D unclear. Germline V gene data show CDR1 as MNHNS and CDR2 as SASEGT. The V end was cut by 6 bases, the J end by 1 base, with 6 bases between. This CDR3 comprises 12 residues. In DNA form, the CDR3 reads TGTGCCAGCAGATTCTCCCAAGAGACCCAGTACTTC. Residues: CASRFSQETQYF.

The V gene is TRBV4-1, the J gene TRBJ2-7; TRBD1 matches at 7 bases. From germline, CDR1 is MGHRA and CDR2 YSYEKL. J gave up 6 bases and V 4 bases, and 3 bases lay outside the gene matches. The CDR3 is 12 amino acids. The CDR3 coding sequence is TGCGCCAGCAGCCGATGGACAGGCGAGCAGTACTTC. Protein sequence: CASSRWTGEQYF.

This clonotype showed up many times. The gene calls are TRBV5-1 and TRBJ2-2; maybe TRBD1 (5 bases). V was clipped by 4 bases and J by 1 base, with 17 bases between them. Germline V gives CDR1 SGHRS, CDR2 YFSETQ. This CDR3 has 17 amino acids. CDR3 in DNA: TGCGCCAGCAGCACTGGAGTAGGGGTTGGGAACACCGGGGAGCTGTTTTTT. Its protein product is CASSTGVGVGNTGELFF.